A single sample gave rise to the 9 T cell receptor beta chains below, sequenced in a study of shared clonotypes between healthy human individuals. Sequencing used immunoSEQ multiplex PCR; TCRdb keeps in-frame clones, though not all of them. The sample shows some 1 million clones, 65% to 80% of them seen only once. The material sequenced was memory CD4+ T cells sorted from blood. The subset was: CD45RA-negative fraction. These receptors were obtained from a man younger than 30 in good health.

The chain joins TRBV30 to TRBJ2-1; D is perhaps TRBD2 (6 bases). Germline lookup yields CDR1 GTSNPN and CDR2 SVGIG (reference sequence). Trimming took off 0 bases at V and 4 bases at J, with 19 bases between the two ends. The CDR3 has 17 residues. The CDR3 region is CAWSVLGVAGPYNEQFF. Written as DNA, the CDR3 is TGTGCCTGGAGTGTACTCGGTGTTGCGGGACCATACAATGAGCAGTTCTTC.

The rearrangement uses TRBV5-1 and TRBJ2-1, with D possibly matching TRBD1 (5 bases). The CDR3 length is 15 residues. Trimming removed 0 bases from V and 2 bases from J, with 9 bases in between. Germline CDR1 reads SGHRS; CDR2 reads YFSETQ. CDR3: CASSLGGTAYNEQFF. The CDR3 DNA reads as TGCGCCAGCAGCTTGGGGGGCACAGCCTACAATGAGCAGTTCTTC. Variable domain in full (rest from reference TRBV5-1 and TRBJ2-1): KAGVTQTPRYLIKTRGQQVTLSCSPISGHRSVSWYQQTPGQGLQFLFEYFSETQRNKGNFPGRFSGRQFSNSRSEMNVSTLELGDSALYLCASSLGGTAYNEQFFGPGTRLTVL.

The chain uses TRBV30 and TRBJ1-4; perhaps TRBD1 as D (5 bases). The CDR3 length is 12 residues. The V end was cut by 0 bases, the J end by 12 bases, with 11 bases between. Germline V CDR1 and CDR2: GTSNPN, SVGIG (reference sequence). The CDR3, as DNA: TGTGCCTGGAGTGTCGGGTTAGGGGAACTGTTTTTT. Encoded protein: CAWSVGLGELFF.

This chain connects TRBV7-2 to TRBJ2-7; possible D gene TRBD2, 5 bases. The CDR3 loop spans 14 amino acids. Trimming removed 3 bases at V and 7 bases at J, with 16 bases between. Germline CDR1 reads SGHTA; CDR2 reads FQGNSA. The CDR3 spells CASSFSGLWEEQYF. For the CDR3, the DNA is TGTGCCAGCAGCTTCTCCGGTTTATGGGAGGAGCAGTACTTC. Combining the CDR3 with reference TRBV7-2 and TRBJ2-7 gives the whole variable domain GAGVSQSPSNKVTEKGKDVELRCDPISGHTALYWYRQSLGQGLEFLIYFQGNSAPDKSGLPSDRFSAERTGGSVSTLTIQRTQQEDSAVYLCASSFSGLWEEQYFGPGTRLTVT.

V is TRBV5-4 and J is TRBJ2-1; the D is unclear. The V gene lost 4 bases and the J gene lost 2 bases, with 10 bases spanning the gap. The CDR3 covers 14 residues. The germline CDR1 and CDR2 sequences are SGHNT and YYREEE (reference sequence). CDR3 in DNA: TGTGCCAGCAGCGTAATGACAACCTACAATGAGCAGTTCTTC. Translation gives CASSVMTTYNEQFF. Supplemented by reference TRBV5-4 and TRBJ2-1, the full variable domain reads ETGVTQSPTHLIKTRGQQVTLRCSSQSGHNTVSWYQQALGQGPQFIFQYYREEENGRGNFPPRFSGLQFPNYSSELNVNALELDDSALYLCASSVMTTYNEQFFGPGTRLTVL.

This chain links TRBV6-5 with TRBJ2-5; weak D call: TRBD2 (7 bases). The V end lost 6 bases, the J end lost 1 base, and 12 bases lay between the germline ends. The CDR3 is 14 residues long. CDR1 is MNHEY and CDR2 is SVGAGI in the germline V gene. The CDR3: CASSWGGRQETQYF. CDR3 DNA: TGTGCCAGCAGCTGGGGGGGCCGCCAAGAGACCCAGTACTTC.

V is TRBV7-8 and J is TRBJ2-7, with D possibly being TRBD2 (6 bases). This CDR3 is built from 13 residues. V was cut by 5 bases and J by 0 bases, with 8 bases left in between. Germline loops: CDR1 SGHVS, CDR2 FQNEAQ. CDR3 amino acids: CASSPGVSYEQYF. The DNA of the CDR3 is TGTGCCAGCAGCCCGGGGGTCTCCTACGAGCAGTACTTC.

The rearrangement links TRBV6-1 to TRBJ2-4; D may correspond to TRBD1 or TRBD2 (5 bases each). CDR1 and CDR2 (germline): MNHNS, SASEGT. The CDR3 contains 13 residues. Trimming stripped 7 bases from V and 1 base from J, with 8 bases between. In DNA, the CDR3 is TGTGCCAGCACCCGGGACGCCAAAAACATTCAGTACTTC. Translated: CASTRDAKNIQYF.

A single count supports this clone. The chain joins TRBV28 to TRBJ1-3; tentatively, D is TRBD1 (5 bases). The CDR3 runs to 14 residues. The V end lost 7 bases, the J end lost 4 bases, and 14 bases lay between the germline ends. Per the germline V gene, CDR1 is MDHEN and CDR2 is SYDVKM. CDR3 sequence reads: CASTSGGGGNTIYF. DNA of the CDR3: TGTGCCAGCACGTCTGGGGGAGGGGGAAACACCATATATTTT.